A selection of T cell receptor beta chains follows, all from one sample in a study of blood T cell repertoires in COVID-19. Profiled with immunoSEQ multiplex PCR; TCRdb holds only in-frame clones, not every one. The profile shows under 300,000 clones, approximately 91% of them singletons. Sequences were obtained from PBMCs or T cells enriched from blood (not recorded which). The source is a woman aged 40-49 years with acute COVID-19. CDR3s include the opening cysteine and the closing phenylalanine or tryptophan. The order of the fields is J gene, V gene, D gene, clone size, CDR3 DNA, CDR3 protein. A D gene is named only where the DNA matches it firmly. Only some rows state a clone size, as once, few, many or a class for expanded clones.

>TRBJ1-2|TRBV9|TRBD1|NA
TGTGCCAGCAGCATCAGCCGGGACAGGTCTCTAAGATCCACCTTC
CASSISRDRSLRSTF
>TRBJ1-1|TRBV4-3|NA|NA
TGCGCCAGCAGCCTACAGGGAGACACTGAAGCTTTCTTT
CASSLQGDTEAFF
>TRBJ2-3|TRBV5-1|TRBD2|NA
TGCGCCAGCAGCTTGGGTAGCGGGGGCACAGATACGCAGTATTTT
CASSLGSGGTDTQYF
>TRBJ1-4|TRBV6-5|NA|NA
TGTGCCAGCAGTTACTCGGGGCCGGGTAGGGAAAAACTGTTTTTT
CASSYSGPGREKLFF
>TRBJ1-5|TRBV28|TRBD1|NA
TGTGCCAGCAGTGAATACAGGGGGCGCGGGGAGGGGAGCAATCAGCCCCAGCATTTT
CASSEYRGRGEGSNQPQHF
>TRBJ1-2|TRBV12-3/TRBV12-4|NA|NA
TGTGCCAGCAGTTTAGTAGGCAGGGAAAGCTACACCTTC
CASSLVGRESYTF
>TRBJ2-3|TRBV3-1/TRBV3-2|TRBD2|once
TGTGCCAGCAGCCCAGCGGGGGGCCGTGTAGATACGCAGTATTTT
CASSPAGGRVDTQYF
>TRBJ1-4|TRBV28|NA|NA
TGTGCCAGCAGTTTCTCTAATGAAAAACTGTTTTTT
CASSFSNEKLFF
>TRBJ1-5|TRBV5-5|NA|NA
TGTGCCAGCAGCTTGTCGCAGGATCAGCCCCAGCATTTT
CASSLSQDQPQHF
>TRBJ2-7|TRBV11-2|TRBD2|NA
TGTGCCAGCAGCTCGAGACTAGCGGGGGGTTTCTACGAGCAGTACTTC
CASSSRLAGGFYEQYF
>TRBJ2-7|TRBV9|NA|NA
TGTGCCAGCAGCGTAGAGGTGGGGGACTTTACGCAGCAGTACTTC
CASSVEVGDFTQQYF
>TRBJ1-2|TRBV29-1|NA|once
TGCAGCGTCCCGAGTTCCGCGTCTAGCCCCGTAAGCTACACCTTC
CSVPSSASSPVSYTF
>TRBJ2-5|TRBV5-1|TRBD2|NA
TGCGCCAGCAGCCCTCCGGGAGGGCGGGGACAAGAGACCCAGTACTTC
CASSPPGGRGQETQYF
>TRBJ1-1|TRBV2|TRBD1|NA
TGTGCCAGCAGGGAACAGGGGAAAGTCCCTGAAGCTTTCTTT
CASREQGKVPEAFF
>TRBJ1-4|TRBV7-2|NA|NA
TGTGCCAGCAGCCAATTCGGGGATCGGAATGAAAAACTGTTTTTT
CASSQFGDRNEKLFF
>TRBJ2-7|TRBV19|NA|NA
TGTGCCAGTAGTGGGGATGGACTCCCCTCCTACGAGCAGTACTTC
CASSGDGLPSYEQYF
>TRBJ2-7|TRBV30|NA|NA
TGTGCCTGGAGTGTACGGGTCACGTCCTACGAGCAGTACTTC
CAWSVRVTSYEQYF